Sequencing of this T cell receptor beta chain was carried out in a study of a mutant IDH1 vaccine in newly diagnosed glioma (dated by TCRdb to about 2021). With regard to the full study: Of the roughly 32 patients who were treated, 62.5% were male and roughly 40% were female, and the mean age was around 40 years. Before enrollment, most patients had been given radiochemotherapy with temozolomide as standard therapy, while the rest had received either radiotherapy alone or temozolomide alone. Peripheral blood samples were drawn at six visits, namely V03 (baseline), V05, V07, V10, V12 and V13. Longitudinal TCRB deep sequencing was done for 25 to 30 treated patients, wherever samples were available for exploratory analyses.

The germline V gene supplies CDR1 SGHTA and CDR2 FQGNSA. The CDR3 sequence holds 14 residues, the cysteine and phenylalanine included. The sequence is cut down to CDR3 DNA, 42 bases in frame from base 1. V is pared back by 1 base and J by 6 bases, with 10 bases lying between the germline termini. Broader findings and caveats from the paper: Vaccine-induced immune responses across multiple MHC alleles were detected in 90% to 95% of patients. No apparent relationship was observed between pseudoprogression and alterations in the top peripheral T cell clonotypes detected by TCRB sequencing. The authors noted that analyses of patient blood samples could not be reproduced because of sample limitations. Selection of PBMC samples for TCRB deep sequencing was based on availability.

To prepare the library, the immunoSEQ multiplex PCR assay was applied. The hsTCRB Kit was used according to the manufacturer's protocol to amplify rearranged TCR beta chain sequences. An Illumina MiSeq was used to sequence the TCRB libraries. In the paper's pipeline: Demultiplexing, trimming and gene mapping were performed with the kit vendor's proprietary platform. The clones in this table, taken by TCRdb from immuneACCESS, are in-frame only. Not every clone is retained; where verified, under half of the shortfall comes from an unresolved V gene, and the cause of the rest is unknown. That table supplies the V and J calls and clone size; D and trimming were determined from the DNA. The sample table contains over 55,000 clones; only one count was recorded for around 80% of them. The ten largest clones take up approximately 4.5% of the sample. The intended sense of this specimen's time point label: baseline, week 1 (first vaccination visit). The treatment or condition label, read with the paper, signifies: pre-vaccination baseline after standard-of-care therapy. The donors had newly diagnosed IDH1-mutant astrocytomas of WHO grade 3 or 4 that showed loss of nuclear ATRX. The samples were drawn from NOA16, a multicentre, single-arm, open-label phase I trial in Germany that tested a mutant IDH1 peptide vaccine in humans for the first time. Visit V03 blood draws served as the baseline sample for immunogenicity testing. The DNeasy Blood and Tissue Kit was used to extract genomic DNA from EDTA blood for TCRB sequencing.

Notes on this clone: The clone's antigen remains unknown. Base-call qualities are not available, and no considerably larger clone is one nucleotide away.

The sequence derives from a woman aged 18-29 years with glioma. Some clones in this sample may be carry-over from other donors' samples. This chain joins TRBV7-2 to TRBJ2-1, and TRBD2 may be the D gene, going by 6 matching bases. The specimen was peripheral blood mononuclear cells (PBMCs), collected from a glioma patient treated with radiotherapy, temozolomide or both. CDR3 loop: CASSLVGGINEQFF. At the DNA level, the sequence is TGTGCCAGCAGCTTAGTAGGCGGGATCAATGAGCAGTTCTTC.